This T cell receptor (beta chain) stems from a study of blood T cell repertoires in COVID-19. Overall study context: COVID-19 samples, acute and convalescent, were from the United States, Italy and Spain.

Germline V gene data show CDR1 as SGHTA and CDR2 as FQGNSA. Trimming shortened V by 1 base and J by 3 bases, and 6 bases separated the two germline ends. The CDR3 has 13 amino acids. Per the study methods: Amplification with reference gene primers provided the estimates of nucleated cell counts. Data came from immunoSEQ multiplex PCR; TCRdb stores just in-frame clones and leaves some out. From that table come the V and J calls and clone size; the DNA was used to work out D and trimming. The table records 100,000 to 120,000 clones, less than 85% of them present only once. V is TRBV7-2 and J is TRBJ1-1; D gene ambiguous. This receptor was identified in a human donor in a cohort sampled during active COVID-19. Sequencing input: peripheral blood. The CDR3 region is CASSLVRDTEAFF. The CDR3 region has the DNA TGTGCCAGCAGCTTAGTGAGGGACACTGAAGCTTTCTTT.